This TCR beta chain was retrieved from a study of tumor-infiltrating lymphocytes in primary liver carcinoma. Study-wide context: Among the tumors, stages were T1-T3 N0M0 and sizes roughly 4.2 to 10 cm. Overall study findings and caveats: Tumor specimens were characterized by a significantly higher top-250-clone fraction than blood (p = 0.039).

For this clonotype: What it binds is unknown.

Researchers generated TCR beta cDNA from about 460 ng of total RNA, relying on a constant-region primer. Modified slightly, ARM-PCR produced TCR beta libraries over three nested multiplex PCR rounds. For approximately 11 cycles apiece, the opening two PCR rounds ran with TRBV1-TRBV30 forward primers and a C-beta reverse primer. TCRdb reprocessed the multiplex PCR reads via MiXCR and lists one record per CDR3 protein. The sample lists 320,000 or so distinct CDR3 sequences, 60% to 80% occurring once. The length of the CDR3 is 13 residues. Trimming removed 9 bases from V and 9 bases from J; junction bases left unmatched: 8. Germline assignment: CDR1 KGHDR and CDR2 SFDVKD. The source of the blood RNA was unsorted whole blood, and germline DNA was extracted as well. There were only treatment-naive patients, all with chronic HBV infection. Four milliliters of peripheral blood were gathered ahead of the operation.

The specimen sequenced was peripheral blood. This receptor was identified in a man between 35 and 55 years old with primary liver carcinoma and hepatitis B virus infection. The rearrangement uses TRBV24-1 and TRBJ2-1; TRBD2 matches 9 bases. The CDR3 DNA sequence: TGTGCCACCGGCGTTAGCGGGAGCGGTGAGCAGTTCTTC. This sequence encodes CATGVSGSGEQFF.